This T cell receptor beta chain is from a study of CD4 T cells in relation to SARS-CoV-2 and coronaviruses. The CDR3 spans 15 residues. The germline gives CDR1 KGHSH, CDR2 LQKENI. The V and J ends lost 3 bases and 6 bases, in that order; junction bases with no gene match: 2. Uncultured naive and memory CD4+ T cells supplied DNA for deep TCR-beta sequencing. The assay was immunoSEQ multiplex PCR, and TCRdb's table has in-frame clones only and misses some. Here the sample spans some 65,000 clones, 87% being singletons. The unexposed donors gave CD4+ T cells in 2011-2018, prior to COVID-19. The sequenced material came from memory CD4+ T cells from PBMCs. The receptor comes from a human donor in good health. V usage is TRBV18 and J usage is TRBJ2-1; 13 bases are shared with TRBD2. CDR3 loop: CASSPGTSGANEQFF. The CDR3 DNA reads TGTGCCAGCTCACCGGGGACTAGCGGGGCCAATGAGCAGTTCTTC. Full variable domain (missing parts from reference TRBV18 and TRBJ2-1): NAGVMQNPRHLVRRRGQEARLRCSPMKGHSHVYWYRQLPEEGLKFMVYLQKENIIDESGMPKERFSAEFPKEGPSILRIQQVVRGDSAAYFCASSPGTSGANEQFFGPGTRLTVL.